This T cell receptor (beta chain) is from a study of CD8 T cells in ankylosing spondylitis. Notes on the study in general: Both synovial fluid and blood in reactive arthritis had previously been reported to carry some motif variants. The study looked at matched synovial fluid samples from ankylosing spondylitis patients. Disease-linked clones were reported to be significantly enriched there. Characteristic of ankylosing spondylitis blood, it appeared, was a TCR beta motif comprising several highly homologous variants.

The CDR3 spans 13 residues. The V gene's germline CDR1 is SQVTM and CDR2 ANQGSEA. V shed 4 bases and J shed 5 bases, with 13 bases lying between them. This clonotype showed up just a few times. The antigen is not known. TCRdb processed the 5' RACE reads anew with MiXCR; each CDR3 protein has one entry. The sample contains over 600,000 distinct CDR3 sequences, over 15% of which appear only once. Sequencing was done on a sample of blood, either unsorted or a sorted T cell fraction (not recorded which). The V call is TRBV29-1, the J call TRBJ2-3; D is uncertain. This TCR derives from a male donor with ankylosing spondylitis. CDR3 coding DNA: TGCAGCGTTGGAAAAGGGCCAGGAGATACGCAGTATTTT. Protein sequence: CSVGKGPGDTQYF.